Listed below are T cell receptor beta chains from one sample, sequenced in a study of blood T cell repertoires in COVID-19. Profiled with immunoSEQ multiplex PCR; TCRdb holds only in-frame clones, not every one. The data show just over 300,000 clones, 87% seen once. The sequencing sample was made of peripheral blood. Receptors originate from a man younger than 35 with active or convalescent COVID-19. Both conserved end residues are part of each CDR3. The D gene is left open where the match is weak. Rows may omit the clone size; those that give it use once, few, many or a size class.

v_call	d_call	clone_size	j_call	cdr3_aa	cdr3_nt
TRBV27	TRBD2	-	TRBJ2-1	CASKPSTGDYYNEQFF	TGTGCCAGCAAACCATCCACGGGGGACTACTACAATGAGCAGTTCTTC
TRBV4-3	-	-	TRBJ1-2	CASSEGQNYGYTF	TGCGCCAGCAGCGAAGGACAGAACTATGGCTACACCTTC
TRBV25-1	TRBD1	-	TRBJ2-1	CASSATFGTGGSYNEQFF	TGTGCCAGCAGTGCTACATTCGGGACAGGAGGGTCCTACAATGAGCAGTTCTTC
TRBV15	TRBD1	once	TRBJ2-7	CATRGQGAYEQYF	TGTGCCACCAGAGGACAGGGGGCTTACGAGCAGTACTTC
TRBV5-6	TRBD2	-	TRBJ2-3	CASSRALLAGGPSDTQYF	TGTGCCAGCAGCCGAGCTCTCCTAGCGGGAGGGCCATCAGATACGCAGTATTTT
TRBV9	-	-	TRBJ2-7	CASSGAPGQSPIEQYF	TGTGCCAGCAGCGGAGCCCCTGGACAGTCTCCCATCGAGCAGTACTTC
TRBV13	-	-	TRBJ2-7	CASSLEASPLHEQYF	TGTGCCAGCAGCTTAGAGGCTAGCCCCCTCCACGAGCAGTACTTC
TRBV14	TRBD1	-	TRBJ2-7	CASSPDRDSYEQYF	TGTGCCAGCAGCCCGGACAGGGACTCCTACGAGCAGTACTTC
TRBV6-5	-	-	TRBJ2-1	CASSYRRGRRFYEQFF	TGTGCCAGCAGTTACCGAAGGGGCCGGCGGTTCTATGAGCAGTTCTTC
TRBV28	-	-	TRBJ2-5	CASSTDQETQYF	TGTGCCAGCAGTACAGATCAAGAGACCCAGTACTTC
TRBV4-3	-	-	TRBJ2-7	CASSQGTPLTYEQYF	TGCGCCAGCAGCCAGGGGACACCGCTCACCTACGAGCAGTACTTC
TRBV15	TRBD1	-	TRBJ1-5	CATRLTGYSNQPQHF	TGTGCCACCAGGTTGACAGGGTATAGCAATCAGCCCCAGCATTTT
TRBV6-5	-	-	TRBJ1-6	CASSYSARLYSPLHF	TGTGCCAGCAGTTACTCGGCCAGGCTTTATTCACCCCTCCACTTT
TRBV9	-	few	TRBJ2-3	CASSAPGTDTQYF	TGTGCCAGCAGCGCCCCCGGCACAGATACGCAGTATTTT
TRBV6-5	TRBD1	-	TRBJ2-3	CASTRDRVGADTQYF	TGTGCCAGCACCCGGGACAGGGTGGGCGCAGATACGCAGTATTTT
TRBV7-2	-	-	TRBJ1-1	CASSLAGLNTEAFF	TGTGCCAGCAGCTTAGCGGGCCTGAACACTGAAGCTTTCTTT
TRBV2	TRBD1	few	TRBJ2-6	CASSADRAGANVLTF	TGTGCCAGCAGTGCAGACAGGGCTGGGGCCAACGTCCTGACTTTC
TRBV7-9	-	-	TRBJ1-5	CASSLGGEQPQHF	TGTGCCAGCAGCTTAGGGGGCGAGCAGCCCCAGCATTTT
TRBV19	-	-	TRBJ2-7	CASSIVGHSSYEQYF	TGTGCCAGTAGTATAGTGGGACACAGCTCCTACGAGCAGTACTTC
TRBV10-2	-	-	TRBJ1-1	CASSESGGPTNTEAFF	TGCGCCAGCAGTGAGTCAGGAGGCCCTACCAACACTGAAGCTTTCTTT
TRBV14	-	-	TRBJ2-1	CASSLRADEQFF	TGTGCCAGCAGCCTTCGAGCCGATGAGCAGTTCTTC
TRBV2	TRBD1	once	TRBJ1-1	CASSRDSQASQFEAFF	TGTGCCAGCAGCCGGGACAGTCAGGCGTCTCAGTTTGAAGCTTTCTTT
TRBV7-2	-	-	TRBJ2-3	CASSLNGGGSGSPQYF	TGTGCCAGCAGCTTAAACGGCGGGGGCTCCGGGTCCCCGCAGTATTTT
TRBV4-1	-	-	TRBJ2-5	CASSSRPEEETQYF	TGCGCCAGCAGTAGCAGACCGGAGGAAGAGACCCAGTACTTC
TRBV6-1	-	few	TRBJ1-2	CASSDGGVNYGYTF	TGTGCCAGCAGTGATGGGGGGGTAAACTATGGCTACACCTTC
TRBV7-9	-	few	TRBJ1-2	CASSFGGGQANYGYTF	TGTGCCAGCAGCTTTGGCGGGGGCCAAGCTAACTATGGCTACACCTTC
TRBV5-1	-	-	TRBJ2-2	CASSPRRGELFF	TGCGCCAGCAGTCCGCGGCGCGGGGAGCTGTTTTTT
TRBV6-4	-	-	TRBJ2-3	CASSVGASTDTQYF	TGTGCCAGCAGTGTGGGAGCTAGCACAGATACGCAGTATTTT
TRBV24-1	-	-	TRBJ2-6	CATSDTYSGANVLTF	TGTGCCACCAGTGATACCTACTCTGGGGCCAACGTCCTGACTTTC
TRBV6-6	-	-	TRBJ2-1	CASMDSEDNEQFF	TGTGCCAGCATGGATAGCGAGGACAATGAGCAGTTCTTC
TRBV7-8	-	-	TRBJ2-2	CASSPLWAYGGELFF	TGTGCCAGCAGCCCCTTGTGGGCGTACGGCGGGGAGCTGTTTTTT
TRBV24-1	TRBD1	once	TRBJ2-1	CATSDWKTGEDEQFF	TGTGCCACCAGTGATTGGAAGACAGGGGAGGATGAGCAGTTCTTC
TRBV12-3/TRBV12-4	TRBD2	-	TRBJ2-7	CASSLGLATEQYF	TGTGCCAGCAGTTTGGGACTAGCGACCGAGCAGTACTTC
TRBV2	-	-	TRBJ2-1	CASSDPRASEEYNEQFF	TGTGCCAGCAGTGACCCCCGGGCTAGCGAAGAGTACAATGAGCAGTTCTTC
TRBV29-1	TRBD1	-	TRBJ1-5	CSVGTGSNQPQHF	TGCAGCGTGGGGACAGGAAGCAATCAGCCCCAGCATTTT
TRBV29-1	-	-	TRBJ2-1	CSVEHGVADSYNEQFF	TGCAGCGTTGAACACGGGGTAGCGGACTCCTACAATGAGCAGTTCTTC
TRBV5-1	-	-	TRBJ1-4	CASSAASADREKLFF	TGCGCCAGCAGTGCAGCCTCGGCGGATAGAGAAAAACTGTTTTTT
TRBV19	-	-	TRBJ2-5	CASSAQVYTEETQYF	TGTGCCAGTAGTGCACAGGTATATACCGAAGAGACCCAGTACTTC
TRBV18	-	-	TRBJ2-3	CASSPVGGDPLDTQYF	TGTGCCAGCTCACCGGTCGGGGGAGATCCTTTGGATACGCAGTATTTT
TRBV6-2/TRBV6-3	TRBD2	-	TRBJ2-5	CASSLRLAGAETQYF	TGTGCCAGCAGTCTACGACTAGCGGGGGCAGAGACCCAGTACTTC
TRBV5-1	-	-	TRBJ2-3	CASSLEAYTDTQYF	TGCGCCAGCAGCTTGGAAGCCTACACAGATACGCAGTATTTT
TRBV2	-	-	TRBJ1-2	CASSEAAGYYGYTF	TGTGCCAGCAGTGAAGCAGCAGGGTACTATGGCTACACCTTC
TRBV5-1	-	-	TRBJ1-6	CASRPPSYNSPLHF	TGCGCCAGCAGACCCCCTAGCTATAATTCACCCCTCCACTTT
TRBV5-1	-	-	TRBJ2-1	CASSPDPNNEQFF	TGCGCCAGCAGCCCAGATCCAAACAATGAGCAGTTCTTC
TRBV5-1	-	-	TRBJ2-5	CASSLVEGGETQYF	TGCGCCAGCAGCTTGGTAGAGGGCGGAGAGACCCAGTACTTC
TRBV29-1	TRBD2	-	TRBJ2-1	CSALAGVSTSYNEQFF	TGCAGCGCACTAGCGGGAGTGTCAACCTCCTACAATGAGCAGTTCTTC
TRBV14	-	-	TRBJ2-7	CASSQDGRRTYEQYF	TGTGCCAGCAGCCAAGATGGGCGAAGAACCTACGAGCAGTACTTC
TRBV14	TRBD2	-	TRBJ2-7	CASSSSGLAGVREQYF	TGTGCCAGCAGTTCTAGCGGACTAGCGGGGGTTAGAGAGCAGTACTTC
TRBV15	-	-	TRBJ1-2	CATSRDSRGTYGYTF	TGTGCCACCAGCAGAGATAGTAGGGGGACCTATGGCTACACCTTC
TRBV6-6	-	-	TRBJ1-2	CASSFQGADYGYTF	TGTGCCAGCAGTTTCCAGGGTGCGGACTATGGCTACACCTTC
TRBV5-1	-	-	TRBJ1-1	CASSPGGAYTEAFF	TGCGCCAGCAGCCCGGGGGGTGCGTACACTGAAGCTTTCTTT
TRBV3-1/TRBV3-2	-	-	TRBJ2-5	CASSQEAGLTYQETQYF	TGTGCCAGCAGCCAAGAGGCCGGACTTACGTACCAAGAGACCCAGTACTTC
TRBV28	-	-	TRBJ1-1	CATKLDSRKTEAFF	TGTGCCACCAAATTGGACAGCCGAAAGACTGAAGCTTTCTTT
TRBV6-5	TRBD2	-	TRBJ2-1	CASTRRGGLYNEQFF	TGTGCCAGCACCCGGCGGGGGGGCTTGTACAATGAGCAGTTCTTC
TRBV11-3	-	many	TRBJ2-3	CASSVDYRGDTQYF	TGTGCCAGCAGCGTAGACTACCGGGGAGATACGCAGTATTTT
TRBV6-5	-	-	TRBJ1-6	CASSRYNSPLHF	TGTGCCAGCTCCCGTTATAATTCACCCCTCCACTTT